This T cell receptor beta chain was sequenced for a study of T cell responses to AZD1222 COVID-19 vaccine. Turning to this clone: Its antigen remains unknown.

Overall study results and limits: Increases in Spike-specific TCR breadth and depth were seen after two AZD1222 doses.

TCRdb's table, derived via immunoSEQ multiplex PCR, lists solely in-frame clones and lacks some. The repertoire holds approximately 130,000 clones, with 90% as singletons. The clonotype originates from an adult in good health. The source was peripheral blood, collected on day 0 of AZD1222 vaccination.

The CDR3 protein is CASGSGTGKGDYGYTF. The CDR3 bases are TGTGCTAGTGGTTCGGGGACAGGGAAGGGGGACTATGGCTACACCTTC. J is TRBJ1-2 and V is TRBV12-5; 9 bases match TRBD1. Trimming removed 4 bases from V and 3 bases from J; junction bases left unmatched: 9. CDR1 LGHNT and CDR2 FRNRAP come from the germline V gene. CDR3 length: 16 residues.